This T cell receptor beta chain originates from a study of identical twins. Trimming took 8 bases from V and 4 from J; bases not matched to a gene: 15. CDR1 and CDR2 (germline): SGHTA, FQGNSA. The CDR3 has 16 residues. TCRdb processed the 5' RACE reads anew with MiXCR; each CDR3 protein has one entry. The sample has 1.5 million or so distinct CDR3 sequences; under 35% are singletons. The specimen was cord blood. The receptor comes from a newborn girl in good health. The V gene is TRBV7-2, the J gene TRBJ2-3; TRBD2 matches 7 bases. The CDR3 loop reads CASGRGGGTVADTQYF. For the CDR3, the DNA is TGTGCCAGCGGAAGGGGCGGGGGTACAGTCGCAGATACGCAGTATTTT.